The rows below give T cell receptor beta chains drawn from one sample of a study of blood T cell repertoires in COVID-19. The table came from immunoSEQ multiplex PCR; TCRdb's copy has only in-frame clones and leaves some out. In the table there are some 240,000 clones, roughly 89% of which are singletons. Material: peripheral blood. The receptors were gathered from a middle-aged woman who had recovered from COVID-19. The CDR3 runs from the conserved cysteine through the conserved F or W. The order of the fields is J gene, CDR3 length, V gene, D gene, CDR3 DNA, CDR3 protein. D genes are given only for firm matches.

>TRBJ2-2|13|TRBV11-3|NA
TGTGCCAGCAGCTTTCAGGGCTACGGGGAGCTGTTTTTT
CASSFQGYGELFF
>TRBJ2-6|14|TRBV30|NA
TGTGCCTCAGGCAGGGTTTCTGGGGCCAACGTCCTGACTTTC
CASGRVSGANVLTF
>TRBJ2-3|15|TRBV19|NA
TGTGCCAGTAGTATAGTAGGGGCCAACACAGATACGCAGTATTTT
CASSIVGANTDTQYF
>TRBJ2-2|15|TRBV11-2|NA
TGTGCCAGCAGTGGCGGGCTCCGTCGGATCGGGGAGCTGTTTTTT
CASSGGLRRIGELFF
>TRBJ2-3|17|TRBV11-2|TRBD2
TGTGCCAGCAGCTTAGAAGGGGGACTAGCGGGTGCAGATACGCAGTATTTT
CASSLEGGLAGADTQYF
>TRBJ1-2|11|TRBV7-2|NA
TGTGCCAGCAGCCCGGGGGATGGCTACACCTTC
CASSPGDGYTF
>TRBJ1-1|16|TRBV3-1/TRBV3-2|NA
TGTGCCAGCAGCCAAGTCGACAGGAAAACGAACACTGAAGCTTTCTTT
CASSQVDRKTNTEAFF
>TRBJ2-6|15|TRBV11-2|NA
TGTGCCAGCAGCCTCAGAATTTCTGGGGCCAACGTCCTGACTTTC
CASSLRISGANVLTF
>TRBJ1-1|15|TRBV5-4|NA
TGTGCCAGCAGCTTGGTCGGGGTACCGAACACTGAAGCTTTCTTT
CASSLVGVPNTEAFF
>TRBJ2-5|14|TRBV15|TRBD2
TGTGCCACCAGCAGGCCCGGGAGGGAGGAGACCCAGTACTTC
CATSRPGREETQYF